The clone carrying this T cell receptor beta chain has just a few counts. Germline V gene sequence: CDR1 SGHTA, CDR2 FQGNSA. Germline trimming cut 5 bases from V and 4 bases from J; bases unmatched to any gene: 6. The CDR3 has 15 amino acids. Synthesis of TCR cDNA relied on 5'RACE template switching, which attached a universal primer site and UMIs. TCRdb reprocessed the 5' RACE reads via MiXCR and lists one record per CDR3 protein. The data show some 250,000 distinct CDR3 sequences, approximately 3.8% seen once. The data originate from a study of T cells after yellow fever vaccination. The specimen was PBMCs, collected 15 days after the yellow fever booster vaccination. The chain links TRBV7-2 to TRBJ2-1; TRBD1 aligns across 9 bases. This TCR was recovered from a young man who received the YFV17D yellow fever vaccine. The CDR3 sequence is CASSPGTGFYNEQFF. The CDR3 coding sequence is TGTGCCAGCAGCCCCGGGACAGGGTTTTACAATGAGCAGTTCTTC.